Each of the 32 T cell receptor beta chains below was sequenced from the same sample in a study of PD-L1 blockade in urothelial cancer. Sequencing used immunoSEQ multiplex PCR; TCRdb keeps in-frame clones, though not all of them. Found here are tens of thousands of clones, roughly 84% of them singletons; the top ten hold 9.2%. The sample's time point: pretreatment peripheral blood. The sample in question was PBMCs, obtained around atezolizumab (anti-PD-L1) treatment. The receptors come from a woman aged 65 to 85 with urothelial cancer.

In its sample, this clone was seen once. The CDR3 loop reads CASSQGQGADTQYF. The DNA of the CDR3 is TGCGCCAGCAGCCAAGGACAGGGGGCAGATACGCAGTATTTT. The chain carries TRBV5-1 and TRBJ2-3; 10 bases map to TRBD1. The CDR3 has 14 residues. CDR1 and CDR2 (germline): SGHRS, YFSETQ. J was trimmed by 4 bases and V by 4 bases; bases with no gene match: 3.

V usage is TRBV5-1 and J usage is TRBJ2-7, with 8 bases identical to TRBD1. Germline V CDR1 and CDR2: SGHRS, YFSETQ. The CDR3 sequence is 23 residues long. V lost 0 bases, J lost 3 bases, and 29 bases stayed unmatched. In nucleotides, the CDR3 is TGCGCCAGCAGCTTGGCCGGTTTTCGTCTAGTCCCAGTACGACAGGGGTCAGACTACGAGCAGTACTTC. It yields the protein CASSLAGFRLVPVRQGSDYEQYF.

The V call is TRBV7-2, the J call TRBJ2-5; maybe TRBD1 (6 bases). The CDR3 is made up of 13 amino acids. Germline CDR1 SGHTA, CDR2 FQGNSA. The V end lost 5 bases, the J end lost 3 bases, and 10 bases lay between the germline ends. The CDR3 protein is CASSEQGKETQYF. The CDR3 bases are TGTGCCAGCAGCGAACAGGGTAAAGAGACCCAGTACTTC.

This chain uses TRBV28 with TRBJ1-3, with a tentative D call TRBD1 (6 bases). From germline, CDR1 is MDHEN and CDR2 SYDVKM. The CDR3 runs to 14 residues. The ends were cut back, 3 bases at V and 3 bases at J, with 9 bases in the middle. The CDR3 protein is CASSLRTVGNTIYF. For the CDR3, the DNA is TGTGCCAGCAGTTTGCGGACAGTTGGAAACACCATATATTTT.

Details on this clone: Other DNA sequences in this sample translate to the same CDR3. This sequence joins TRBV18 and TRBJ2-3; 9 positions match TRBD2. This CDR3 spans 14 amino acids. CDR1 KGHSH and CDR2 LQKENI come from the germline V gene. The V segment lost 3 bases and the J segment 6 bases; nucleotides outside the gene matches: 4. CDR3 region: CASSPGLAADTQYF. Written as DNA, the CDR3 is TGTGCCAGCTCACCGGGACTAGCAGCTGATACGCAGTATTTT.

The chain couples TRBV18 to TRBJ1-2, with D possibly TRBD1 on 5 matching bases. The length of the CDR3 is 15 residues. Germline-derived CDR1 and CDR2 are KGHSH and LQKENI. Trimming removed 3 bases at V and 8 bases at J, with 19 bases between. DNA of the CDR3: TGTGCCAGCTCACCGGACACCGAGCCGCTGCGCGGCTACACCTTC. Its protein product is CASSPDTEPLRGYTF.

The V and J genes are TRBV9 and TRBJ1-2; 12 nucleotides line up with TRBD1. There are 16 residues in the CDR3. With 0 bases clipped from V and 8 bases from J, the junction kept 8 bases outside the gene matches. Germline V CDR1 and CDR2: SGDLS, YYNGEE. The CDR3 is CASSVVGTGGLGGYTF. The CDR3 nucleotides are TGTGCCAGCAGCGTAGTGGGGACAGGGGGCTTGGGCGGCTACACCTTC.

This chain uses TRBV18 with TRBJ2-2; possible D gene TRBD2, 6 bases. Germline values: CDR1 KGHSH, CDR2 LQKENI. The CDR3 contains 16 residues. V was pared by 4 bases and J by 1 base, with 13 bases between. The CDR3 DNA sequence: TGTGCCAGCTCACGTGGAGGGGCTCTGAACACCGGGGAGCTGTTTTTT. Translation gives CASSRGGALNTGELFF.

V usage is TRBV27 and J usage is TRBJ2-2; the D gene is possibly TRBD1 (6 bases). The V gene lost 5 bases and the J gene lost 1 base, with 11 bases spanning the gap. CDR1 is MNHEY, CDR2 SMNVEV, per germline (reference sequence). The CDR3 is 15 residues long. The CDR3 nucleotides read TGTGCCAGCAGTCTCCGGGACATGAACACCGGGGAGCTGTTTTTT. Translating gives CASSLRDMNTGELFF.

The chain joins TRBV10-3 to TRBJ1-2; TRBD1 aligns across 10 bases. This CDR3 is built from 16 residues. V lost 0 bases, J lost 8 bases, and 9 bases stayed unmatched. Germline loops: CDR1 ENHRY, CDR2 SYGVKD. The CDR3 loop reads CAISESQTGGMQGYTF. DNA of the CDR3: TGTGCCATCAGTGAGTCCCAGACAGGGGGCATGCAAGGCTACACCTTC.

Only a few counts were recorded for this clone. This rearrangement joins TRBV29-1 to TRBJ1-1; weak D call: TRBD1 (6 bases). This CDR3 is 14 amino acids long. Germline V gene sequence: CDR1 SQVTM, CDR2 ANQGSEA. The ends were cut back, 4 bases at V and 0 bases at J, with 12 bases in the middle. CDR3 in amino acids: CSVAQGIMNTEAFF. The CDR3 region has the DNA TGCAGCGTTGCCCAGGGGATCATGAACACTGAAGCTTTCTTT.

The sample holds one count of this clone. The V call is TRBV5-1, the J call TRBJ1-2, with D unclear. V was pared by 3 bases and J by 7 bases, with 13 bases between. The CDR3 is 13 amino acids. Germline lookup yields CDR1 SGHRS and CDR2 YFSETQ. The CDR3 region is CASSSNPVTGYTF. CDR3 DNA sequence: TGCGCCAGCAGCTCGAATCCAGTCACTGGCTACACCTTC.

The CDR3 DNA sequence: TGTGCCAGCACCCAACCCCATCTCCAGGATGATACGCAGTATTTT. Translated, it gives CASTQPHLQDDTQYF. This rearrangement joins TRBV6-6 to TRBJ2-3, with no clear D. Germline CDR1 is MNHNY and CDR2 is SVGAGI (reference sequence). Trimming cost V 7 bases and J 6 bases, with 20 bases left between them. The CDR3 has 15 amino acids.

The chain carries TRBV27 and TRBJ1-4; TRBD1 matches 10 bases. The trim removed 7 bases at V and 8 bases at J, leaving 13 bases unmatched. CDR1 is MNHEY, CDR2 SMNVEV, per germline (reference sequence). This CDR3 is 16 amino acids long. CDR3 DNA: TGTGCCAGCAAACCTCTTGGGGGGACAGGGGAGGAAAAACTGTTTTTT. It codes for CASKPLGGTGEEKLFF.

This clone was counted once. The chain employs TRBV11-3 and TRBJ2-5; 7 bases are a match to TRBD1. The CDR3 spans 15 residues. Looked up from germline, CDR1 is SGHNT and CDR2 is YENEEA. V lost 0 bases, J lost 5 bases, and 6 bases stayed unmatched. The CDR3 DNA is TGTGCCAGCAGCTTAGATGGTACAGGGGACGAGACCCAGTACTTC. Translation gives CASSLDGTGDETQYF.

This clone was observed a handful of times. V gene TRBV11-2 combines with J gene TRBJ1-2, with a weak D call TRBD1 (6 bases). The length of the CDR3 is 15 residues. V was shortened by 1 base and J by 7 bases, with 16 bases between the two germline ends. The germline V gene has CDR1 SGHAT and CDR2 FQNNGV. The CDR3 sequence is CASSLAVTGSGGYTF. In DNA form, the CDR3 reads TGTGCCAGCAGCTTAGCAGTTACAGGGAGTGGTGGCTACACCTTC.

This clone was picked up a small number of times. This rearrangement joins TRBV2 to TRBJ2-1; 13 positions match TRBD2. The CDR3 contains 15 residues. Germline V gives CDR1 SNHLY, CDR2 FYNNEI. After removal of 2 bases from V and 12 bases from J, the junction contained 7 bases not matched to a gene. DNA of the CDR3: TGTGCCAGCAGTGAAACGACTAGCGGGAGGTGGGGGCAGTTCTTC. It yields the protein CASSETTSGRWGQFF.

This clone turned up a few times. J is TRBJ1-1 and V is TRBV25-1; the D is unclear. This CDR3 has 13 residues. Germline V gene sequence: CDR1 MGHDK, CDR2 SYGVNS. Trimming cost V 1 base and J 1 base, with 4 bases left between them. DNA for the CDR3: TGTGCCAGCAGTGAATCCAGGAACACTGAAGCTTTCTTT. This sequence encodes CASSESRNTEAFF.

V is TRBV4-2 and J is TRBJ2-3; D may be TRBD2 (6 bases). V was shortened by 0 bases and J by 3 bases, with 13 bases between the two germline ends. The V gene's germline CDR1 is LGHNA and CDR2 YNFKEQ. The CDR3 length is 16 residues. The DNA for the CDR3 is TGTGCCAGCAGCCAAGATCCGCCGGGAGCAACAGATACGCAGTATTTT. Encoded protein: CASSQDPPGATDTQYF.

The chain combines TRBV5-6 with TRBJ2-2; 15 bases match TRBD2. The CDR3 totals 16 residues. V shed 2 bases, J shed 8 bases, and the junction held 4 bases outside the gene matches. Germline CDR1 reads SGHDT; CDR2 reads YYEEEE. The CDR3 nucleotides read TGTGCCAGCAGCTTCCCCGGGACTAGCGGGAGGGGGGAGCTGTTTTTT. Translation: CASSFPGTSGRGELFF.

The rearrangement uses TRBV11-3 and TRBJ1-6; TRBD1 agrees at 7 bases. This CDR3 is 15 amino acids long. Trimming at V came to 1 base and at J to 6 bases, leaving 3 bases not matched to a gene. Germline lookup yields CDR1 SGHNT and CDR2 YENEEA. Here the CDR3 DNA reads TGTGCCAGCAGCTTAGGGGACAGCCGTAATTCACCCCTCCACTTT. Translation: CASSLGDSRNSPLHF.

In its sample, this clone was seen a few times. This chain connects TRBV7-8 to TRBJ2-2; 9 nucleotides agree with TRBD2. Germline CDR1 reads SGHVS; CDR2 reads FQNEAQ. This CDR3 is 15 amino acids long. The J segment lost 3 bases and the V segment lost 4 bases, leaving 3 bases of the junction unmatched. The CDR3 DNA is TGTGCCAGCAGCTGGCTAGCGGGGCACACCGGGGAGCTGTTTTTT. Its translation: CASSWLAGHTGELFF.

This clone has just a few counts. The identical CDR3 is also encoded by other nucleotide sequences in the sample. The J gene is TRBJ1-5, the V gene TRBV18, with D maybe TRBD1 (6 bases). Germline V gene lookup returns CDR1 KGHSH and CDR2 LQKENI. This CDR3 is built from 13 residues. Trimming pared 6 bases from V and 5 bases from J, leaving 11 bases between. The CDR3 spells CASSPGEDQPQHF. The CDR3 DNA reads TGTGCCAGCTCGCCAGGGGAGGATCAGCCCCAGCATTTT. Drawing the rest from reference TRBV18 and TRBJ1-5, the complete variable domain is NAGVMQNPRHLVRRRGQEARLRCSPMKGHSHVYWYRQLPEEGLKFMVYLQKENIIDESGMPKERFSAEFPKEGPSILRIQQVVRGDSAAYFCASSPGEDQPQHFGDGTRLSIL.

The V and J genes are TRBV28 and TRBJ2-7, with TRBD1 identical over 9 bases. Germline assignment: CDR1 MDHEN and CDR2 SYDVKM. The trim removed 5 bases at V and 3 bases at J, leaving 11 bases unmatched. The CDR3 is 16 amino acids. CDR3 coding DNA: TGTGCCAGCAGTGAAAACAGGGGGCGGTCTCTCTACGAGCAGTACTTC. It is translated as CASSENRGRSLYEQYF. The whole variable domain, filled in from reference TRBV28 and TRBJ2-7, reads DVKVTQSSRYLVKRTGEKVFLECVQDMDHENMFWYRQDPGLGLRLIYFSYDVKMKEKGDIPEGYSVSREKKERFSLILESASTNQTSMYLCASSENRGRSLYEQYFGPGTRLTVT.

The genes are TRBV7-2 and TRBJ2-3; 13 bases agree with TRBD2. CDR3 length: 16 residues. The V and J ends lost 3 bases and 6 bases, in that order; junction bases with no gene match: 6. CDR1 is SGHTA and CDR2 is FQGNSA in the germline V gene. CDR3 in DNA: TGTGCCAGCAGCTTCACTAGCGGGGGGGCCCGGGATACGCAGTATTTT. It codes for CASSFTSGGARDTQYF.

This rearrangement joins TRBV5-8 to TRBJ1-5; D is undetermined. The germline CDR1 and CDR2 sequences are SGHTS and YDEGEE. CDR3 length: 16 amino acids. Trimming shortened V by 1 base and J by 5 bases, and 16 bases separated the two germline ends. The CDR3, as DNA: TGTGCCAGCAGCTTGCAATTTGTGTCAGTTGATCAGCCCCAGCATTTT. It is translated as CASSLQFVSVDQPQHF.

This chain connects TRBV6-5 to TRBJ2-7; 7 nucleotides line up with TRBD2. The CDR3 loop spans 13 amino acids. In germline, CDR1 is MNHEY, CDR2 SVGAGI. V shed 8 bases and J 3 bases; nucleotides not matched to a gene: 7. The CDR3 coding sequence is TGTGCCAGCCAGCGGGGCGTTGGCTACGAGCAGTACTTC. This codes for CASQRGVGYEQYF.

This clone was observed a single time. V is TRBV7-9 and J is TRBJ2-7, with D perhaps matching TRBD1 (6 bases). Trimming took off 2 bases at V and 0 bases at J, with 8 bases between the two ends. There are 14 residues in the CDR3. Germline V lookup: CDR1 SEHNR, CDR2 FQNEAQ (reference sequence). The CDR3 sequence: CASSLLDSSYEQYF. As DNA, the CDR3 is TGTGCCAGCAGCTTATTGGACAGCTCCTACGAGCAGTACTTC.

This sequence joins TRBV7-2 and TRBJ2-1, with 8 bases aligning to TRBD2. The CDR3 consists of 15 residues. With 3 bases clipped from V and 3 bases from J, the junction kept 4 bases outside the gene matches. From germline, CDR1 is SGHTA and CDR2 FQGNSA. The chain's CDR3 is CASSLSRGGYNEQFF. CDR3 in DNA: TGTGCCAGCAGCTTGTCCCGGGGGGGCTACAATGAGCAGTTCTTC.

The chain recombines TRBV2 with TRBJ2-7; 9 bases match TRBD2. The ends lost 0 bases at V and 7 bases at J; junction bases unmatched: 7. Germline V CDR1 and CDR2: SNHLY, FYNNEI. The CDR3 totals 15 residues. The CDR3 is CASSEAEGLAEEQYF. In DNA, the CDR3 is TGTGCCAGCAGTGAAGCGGAGGGACTAGCAGAGGAGCAGTACTTC.

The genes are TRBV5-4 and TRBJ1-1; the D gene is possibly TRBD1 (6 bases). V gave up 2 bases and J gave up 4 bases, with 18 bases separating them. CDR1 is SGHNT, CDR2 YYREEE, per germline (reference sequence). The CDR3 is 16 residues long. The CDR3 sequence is CASSFPGGGDGTEAFF. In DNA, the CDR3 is TGTGCCAGCAGCTTCCCTGGAGGGGGGGACGGCACTGAAGCTTTCTTT. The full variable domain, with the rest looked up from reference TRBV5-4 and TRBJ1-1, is ETGVTQSPTHLIKTRGQQVTLRCSSQSGHNTVSWYQQALGQGPQFIFQYYREEENGRGNFPPRFSGLQFPNYSSELNVNALELDDSALYLCASSFPGGGDGTEAFFGQGTRLTVV.

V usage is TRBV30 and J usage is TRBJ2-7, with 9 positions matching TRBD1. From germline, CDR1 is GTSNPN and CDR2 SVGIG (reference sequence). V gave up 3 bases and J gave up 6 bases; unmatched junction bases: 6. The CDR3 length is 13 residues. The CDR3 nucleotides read TGTGCCTGGAGGGGGACAGGGTCAGGCGAGCAGTACTTC. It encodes CAWRGTGSGEQYF.